The 13 T cell receptor beta chains reported below all come from one sample, sequenced in a study of control samples from healthy donors and cancer patients. Data came from immunoSEQ multiplex PCR; TCRdb stores just in-frame clones and leaves some out. This repertoire shows about 150,000 clones, 88% found once; its top ten account for 1.5% to 2%. The sample consisted of blood. The receptors here all came from a man aged 18 to 30 in good health.

This sequence joins TRBV19 and TRBJ1-5; D possibly corresponds to TRBD1 (6 bases). V shed 4 bases and J shed 9 bases, with 28 bases lying between them. CDR3 length: 18 residues. The V gene's germline CDR1 is LNHDA and CDR2 SQIVND (reference sequence). CDR3 coding DNA: TGTGCCAGTAGTACCTCCGGGACCCGCTGGGGACAATCGCGGCCCCAGCATTTT. Translating it yields CASSTSGTRWGQSRPQHF.

The chain combines TRBV27 with TRBJ2-3; possible D gene TRBD1, 6 bases. CDR1 is MNHEY, CDR2 SMNVEV, per germline (reference sequence). The CDR3 runs 15 residues. Trimming shortened V by 5 bases and J by 0 bases, and 12 bases separated the two germline ends. The CDR3 protein is CASSPWDTSTDTQYF. Here the CDR3 DNA reads TGTGCCAGCAGTCCATGGGACACAAGCACAGATACGCAGTATTTT.

J is TRBJ1-3 and V is TRBV30, with D unclear. This CDR3 region has 14 residues. Trimming removed 0 bases from V and 3 bases from J, with 9 bases in between. Germline lookup yields CDR1 GTSNPN and CDR2 SVGIG (reference sequence). The chain's CDR3 is CAWSVSDFGNTIYF. The CDR3 DNA reads TGTGCCTGGAGTGTAAGCGACTTTGGAAACACCATATATTTT.

The V and J genes are TRBV28 and TRBJ1-3, with 7 bases identical to TRBD1. With 6 bases clipped from V and 7 bases from J, the junction kept 6 bases outside the gene matches. The germline CDR1 and CDR2 sequences are MDHEN and SYDVKM. This CDR3 region has 13 residues. The CDR3 nucleotides read TGTGCCAGCAGCCTAGGGGACAGCAACACCATATATTTT. Translation gives CASSLGDSNTIYF.

V usage is TRBV18 and J usage is TRBJ1-5; no clear D. The germline CDR1 and CDR2 sequences are KGHSH and LQKENI. Trimming shortened V by 1 base and J by 0 bases, and 4 bases separated the two germline ends. This CDR3 comprises 14 residues. CDR3 coding DNA: TGTGCCAGCTCACCACAGGGTAGCAATCAGCCCCAGCATTTT. It encodes CASSPQGSNQPQHF.

The chain carries TRBV7-2 and TRBJ2-6, with unresolved D. Trimming took 2 bases from V and 0 from J, leaving 14 bases between them. This CDR3 has 18 residues. Germline V gene sequence: CDR1 SGHTA, CDR2 FQGNSA. The CDR3 is CASSLIIRANSGANVLTF. The CDR3 DNA sequence: TGTGCCAGCAGCTTAATTATACGGGCCAACTCTGGGGCCAACGTCCTGACTTTC. The variable domain in full, with the rest retrieved from reference TRBV7-2 and TRBJ2-6, is GAGVSQSPSNKVTEKGKDVELRCDPISGHTALYWYRQSLGQGLEFLIYFQGNSAPDKSGLPSDRFSAERTGGSVSTLTIQRTQQEDSAVYLCASSLIIRANSGANVLTFGAGSRLTVL.

This rearrangement joins TRBV5-5 to TRBJ2-7, with D perhaps matching TRBD2 (7 bases). V gave up 2 bases and J gave up 3 bases, with 12 bases separating them. CDR3 length equals 14 residues. Germline V CDR1 and CDR2: SGHKS, YYEKEE (reference sequence). Here the CDR3 DNA reads TGTGCCAGCAGCTTCGGGGGGCGAAACTACGAGCAGTACTTC. Protein product: CASSFGGRNYEQYF. The variable domain in full, with the rest retrieved from reference TRBV5-5 and TRBJ2-7, is DAGVTQSPTHLIKTRGQQVTLRCSPISGHKSVSWYQQVLGQGPQFIFQYYEKEERGRGNFPDRFSARQFPNYSSELNVNALLLGDSALYLCASSFGGRNYEQYFGPGTRLTVT.

The genes are TRBV28 and TRBJ2-7; D unresolved. Germline V gene lookup returns CDR1 MDHEN and CDR2 SYDVKM. The CDR3 consists of 18 residues. V lost 5 bases to trimming and J lost 1 base, with 24 bases between them. In DNA form, the CDR3 reads TGTGCCAGCAGTCCCATCCCCCCCTTCAGAACTAATTCCTACGAGCAGTACTTC. The encoded protein is CASSPIPPFRTNSYEQYF. The variable domain in full, with the rest retrieved from reference TRBV28 and TRBJ2-7, is DVKVTQSSRYLVKRTGEKVFLECVQDMDHENMFWYRQDPGLGLRLIYFSYDVKMKEKGDIPEGYSVSREKKERFSLILESASTNQTSMYLCASSPIPPFRTNSYEQYFGPGTRLTVT.

J is TRBJ1-5 and V is TRBV6-2 or TRBV6-3; D gene uncertain. CDR3 length equals 14 residues. V was cut by 2 bases and J by 4 bases, with 9 bases left in between. CDR1 and CDR2 from the germline V gene are MNHEY and SVGEGT. CDR3 sequence reads: CASSYGRRNQPQHF. CDR3 sequence (DNA): TGTGCCAGCAGTTACGGCAGGAGGAATCAGCCCCAGCATTTT.

The V call is TRBV19, the J call TRBJ1-2; D gene ambiguous. The CDR3 runs 13 residues. Germline V gene sequence: CDR1 LNHDA, CDR2 SQIVND (reference sequence). Trimming left V 3 bases short and J 7 bases short, with 12 bases between. The CDR3 spells CASSMGFLAGYTF. In nucleotides, the CDR3 is TGTGCCAGTAGTATGGGTTTTTTAGCTGGCTACACCTTC.

V usage is TRBV30 and J usage is TRBJ2-1, with TRBD1 matching 7 bases. This CDR3 has 12 amino acids. Germline V gene lookup returns CDR1 GTSNPN and CDR2 SVGIG (reference sequence). V shed 2 bases and J 8 bases; nucleotides not matched to a gene: 3. In DNA, the CDR3 is TGTGCCTGGAGTTACACAGGGGATGAGCAGTTCTTC. This translates into CAWSYTGDEQFF.

The CDR3 here is CASSFPVAAKNIQYF. As DNA, the CDR3 is TGTGCCAGCAGCTTTCCAGTAGCGGCCAAAAACATTCAGTACTTC. J is TRBJ2-4 and V is TRBV5-8, with D possibly being TRBD2 (5 bases). Germline V lookup: CDR1 SGHTS, CDR2 YDEGEE. The CDR3 runs 15 residues. V was shortened by 2 bases and J by 1 base, with 10 bases between the two germline ends.

Details on this clone: One end of the junction is discordant with germline, which a read error may explain. The chain is built from TRBV4-2 and TRBJ2-1; D is ambiguous. Per germline, CDR1 LGHNA and CDR2 YNFKEQ. There are 13 residues in the CDR3. CDR3 amino acids: CASSQPLGNERFF. Here the CDR3 DNA reads TGTGCCAGCAGCCAACCCCTGGGGAATGAGCGGTTCTTC.